A single sample is the source of the 20 T cell receptor beta chains below, sequenced in a study of blood T cells in healthy people across ages. A second PCR of roughly 7 to 11 cycles used a sample-barcoded 5' primer and a J-beta primer mix. One entry per CDR3 protein, called by TCRdb with MiXCR from the 5' RACE reads. The profile shows about 1.5 million distinct CDR3 sequences, roughly 43% of them singletons. What was sequenced was blood. All receptors come from a woman aged 18-29 years in good health.

Here the CDR3 DNA reads TGCAGTGCGCGGACAGGGGGCGGGTACGAGCAGTACTTC. This encodes CSARTGGGYEQYF. The chain combines TRBV20-1 with TRBJ2-7, with 11 bases that match TRBD1. The CDR3 runs to 13 residues. Germline CDR1 reads DFQATT; CDR2 reads SNEGSKA (reference sequence). Trimming took 6 bases from V and 4 from J; bases not matched to a gene: 5.

The chain recombines TRBV20-1 with TRBJ1-1; 7 nucleotides match TRBD1. Germline V lookup: CDR1 DFQATT, CDR2 SNEGSKA (reference sequence). The CDR3 has 13 amino acids. J lost 5 bases, V lost 4 bases, and 7 bases had no gene match. The CDR3 DNA sequence: TGCAGTGCTAAGCCAGGGGGATGGACTGAAGCTTTCTTT. Translating it yields CSAKPGGWTEAFF.

The chain recombines TRBV6-4 with TRBJ2-1, with 8 bases fitting TRBD2. Trimming removed 0 bases from V and 6 bases from J; junction bases left unmatched: 1. In germline, CDR1 is MRHNA, CDR2 SNTAGT. The CDR3 is 14 residues long. The CDR3 spells CASSDSGTSNEQFF. CDR3 coding DNA: TGTGCCAGCAGTGACTCCGGGACTAGCAATGAGCAGTTCTTC.

This rearrangement joins TRBV18 to TRBJ1-1; perhaps TRBD1 as D (6 bases). The CDR3 is 16 amino acids. The germline V gene has CDR1 KGHSH and CDR2 LQKENI. V shed 5 bases and J shed 0 bases, with 16 bases lying between them. The CDR3 region is CASSSALQGLNTEAFF. CDR3 nucleotides: TGTGCCAGCTCATCGGCGCTCCAGGGGCTGAACACTGAAGCTTTCTTT.

This sequence joins TRBV12-3 or TRBV12-4 and TRBJ2-3, with TRBD1 as a possible D gene (6 bases). The V end lost 6 bases, the J end lost 0 bases, and 16 bases lay between the germline ends. The CDR3 length is 16 residues. The CDR3 sequence: CASSPSWGRSTDTQYF. The CDR3 coding sequence is TGTGCCAGCAGCCCCTCCTGGGGGCGGAGCACAGATACGCAGTATTTT.

The chain links TRBV4-1 to TRBJ2-1, with unresolved D. With 1 base removed from V and 3 bases from J, the gap between germline ends came to 13 bases. Germline CDR1 reads MGHRA; CDR2 reads YSYEKL. The CDR3 spans 16 residues. DNA for the CDR3: TGCGCCAGCAGCCAAGCCCAAACGCCCTTCTACAATGAGCAGTTCTTC. Translation: CASSQAQTPFYNEQFF.

The chain employs TRBV5-1 and TRBJ1-6, with TRBD1 identical over 7 bases. Per germline, CDR1 SGHRS and CDR2 YFSETQ. Germline trimming cut 1 base from V and 6 bases from J; bases unmatched to any gene: 13. This CDR3 has 18 residues. This CDR3 is CASSLFSVGGEVNSPLHF. CDR3 bases: TGCGCCAGCAGCTTGTTTAGTGTAGGGGGCGAAGTTAATTCACCCCTCCACTTT.

This clonotype was observed a handful of times. The gene calls are TRBV20-1 and TRBJ2-1, with D perhaps TRBD2 (6 bases). V was shortened by 6 bases and J by 4 bases, with 16 bases between the two germline ends. The CDR3 covers 14 residues. The germline CDR1 and CDR2 sequences are DFQATT and SNEGSKA (reference sequence). CDR3 loop: CSAPLSGSYNEQFF. CDR3 DNA sequence: TGCAGTGCCCCTCTAAGCGGGTCATACAATGAGCAGTTCTTC.

V gene TRBV27 combines with J gene TRBJ2-1, with TRBD2 matching over 8 bases. Germline CDR1 is MNHEY and CDR2 is SMNVEV (reference sequence). This CDR3 region has 16 residues. Trimming at V came to 5 bases and at J to 3 bases, leaving 9 bases not matched to a gene. DNA for the CDR3: TGTGCCAGCAGTCCGACAGCGGGAGTGTACTACAATGAGCAGTTCTTC. Translated, it gives CASSPTAGVYYNEQFF.

V is TRBV10-3 and J is TRBJ1-2, with D uncertain. Germline V gene lookup returns CDR1 ENHRY and CDR2 SYGVKD. V lost 7 bases, J lost 7 bases, and 16 bases lay in between. The CDR3 extends over 13 amino acids. CDR3 sequence: CAIKAGEGGGYTF. The CDR3 DNA follows: TGTGCCATCAAGGCGGGCGAAGGAGGTGGCTACACCTTC.

The V gene is TRBV12-3 or TRBV12-4, the J gene TRBJ2-7, with D perhaps matching TRBD1 (6 bases). CDR3 length: 14 amino acids. Trimming removed 6 bases at V and 5 bases at J, with 17 bases between. The CDR3 here is CASRSDRLGNEQYF. The CDR3 nucleotides are TGTGCCAGCAGATCTGACAGGCTAGGTAACGAGCAGTACTTC.

This chain joins TRBV10-3 and TRBJ2-7; perhaps TRBD1 as D (6 bases). Germline values: CDR1 ENHRY, CDR2 SYGVKD. The V end was cut by 10 bases, the J end by 2 bases, with 21 bases between. This CDR3 is 15 amino acids long. The CDR3 DNA reads as TGTGCCACCCAAAAACCAGGGGAAAGCACCTACGAGCAGTACTTC. This translates into CATQKPGESTYEQYF.

This chain uses TRBV21-1 with TRBJ1-1; the table gives TRBD1 as D, unverified against the DNA. TRBV21-1 is a recognized pseudogene. The CDR3 runs to 14 residues. The CDR3 DNA sequence: TGTGCCGGCTCTCCGGGCGCGTGGGACACTGAAGCTTTCTTT. Translating it yields CAGSPGAWDTEAFF.

This sequence joins TRBV4-2 and TRBJ2-6; 10 nucleotides line up with TRBD1. Germline values: CDR1 LGHNA, CDR2 YNFKEQ. The V gene end was trimmed by 3 bases and the J gene end by 3 bases; junction bases not matched to a gene: 8. The CDR3 has 18 residues. DNA for the CDR3: TGTGCCAGCAGCCACATAGACAGGGGGCGCGATGGGGCCAACGTCCTGACTTTC. Encoded protein: CASSHIDRGRDGANVLTF.

CDR3 nucleotides: TGTGCCAGCAGTTTTAGGTCAGGGTATATGAACACTGAAGCTTTCTTT. Its translation: CASSFRSGYMNTEAFF. The rearrangement links TRBV12-3 or TRBV12-4 to TRBJ1-1, with D perhaps TRBD1 (5 bases). The CDR3 has 16 residues. The ends were cut back, 3 bases at V and 0 bases at J, with 14 bases in the middle.

The chain is built from TRBV5-1 and TRBJ2-1; the D gene is possibly TRBD2 (6 bases). The CDR3 spans 16 residues. V was cut by 0 bases and J by 2 bases, with 12 bases left in between. Germline V gene sequence: CDR1 SGHRS, CDR2 YFSETQ. The CDR3 spells CASSLAGGITYNEQFF. The CDR3 bases are TGCGCCAGCAGCTTGGCCGGGGGTATCACCTACAATGAGCAGTTCTTC.

With respect to this clonotype: The junction and the germline gene differ at one end; a read error may be behind it. The chain combines TRBV7-7 with TRBJ1-5, with a possible D match to TRBD1 (6 bases). Germline CDR1 and CDR2: SSHAT and FNYEAQ (reference sequence). The CDR3 is 17 residues long. For the CDR3, the DNA is TGTGCTAGCAGCCACAGACATGGTCGCAGGGGAGGTTTGCCCCAGCATTTT. Protein sequence: CASSHRHGRRGGLPQHF.

The sample holds a few counts of this clonotype. V is TRBV20-1 and J is TRBJ2-2; D unclear. V shed 0 bases and J shed 3 bases, with 5 bases lying between them. Germline values: CDR1 DFQATT, CDR2 SNEGSKA (reference sequence). The CDR3 length is 13 residues. The CDR3 is CSARDLYTGELFF. The CDR3 bases are TGCAGTGCTAGAGATCTCTACACCGGGGAGCTGTTTTTT.

The genes are TRBV5-4 and TRBJ2-1; D call uncertain. The better agreement between TRBJ2-7 and the DNA end casts doubt on the J call. The CDR3 has 16 amino acids. From germline, CDR1 is SGHNT and CDR2 YYREEE (reference sequence). The CDR3 region is CASSDDPRSSYNEQYF. The CDR3 nucleotides are TGTGCCAGCAGCGATGACCCAAGGAGCTCCTACAATGAGCAGTACTTC.

The genes are TRBV29-1 and TRBJ2-1, with 8 nucleotides matching TRBD1. Germline assignment: CDR1 SQVTM and CDR2 ANQGSEA. The CDR3 has 12 residues. Unmatched junction bases numbered 4, after V lost 6 bases and J lost 6 bases. The CDR3 coding sequence is TGCAGCGTCCGGACAGGGACCAATGAGCAGTTCTTC. Amino acids: CSVRTGTNEQFF.